This TCR beta chain was recorded in a study of T cells in Graves' hyperthyroidism and ophthalmopathy. The TCR beta CDR3 regions underwent amplification using RNA transcripts as the source. First-round RT-PCR with HTBI primers amplified the TCR CDR3 region. TCRdb fed the multiplex PCR reads into MiXCR, producing one record per CDR3 protein. The sample has approximately 610,000 distinct CDR3 sequences; roughly 14% are singletons. This clonotype was seen only a few times. An end of the junction differs from the germline gene, which may be a read error. The CDR3 is 15 residues long. Germline loops: CDR1 SGHRS, CDR2 YFSETQ.

The chain recombines TRBV5-1 with TRBJ2-2, with a weak D call TRBD1 (7 bases). This receptor was obtained from a woman aged 35 to 49 with Graves' ophthalmopathy. Sequencing used blood. CDR3 in DNA: TGCACCAGCAGCTTGTCCCAGGGGGGCACCGGGGAGCTGTTTTTT. This sequence encodes CTSSLSQGGTGELFF. The full variable domain, in which reference TRBV5-1 and TRBJ2-2 provide the parts outside the CDR3, is KAGVTQTPRYLIKTRGQQVTLSCSPISGHRSVSWYQQTPGQGLQFLFEYFSETQRNKGNFPGRFSGRQFSNSRSEMNVSTLELGDSALYLCTSSLSQGGTGELFFGEGSRLTVL.